This entry lists 27 T cell receptor beta chains sequenced from one sample in a study of blood T cell repertoires in COVID-19 (dated by TCRdb to about 2020). Library preparation was by the immunoSEQ multiplex PCR assay. Held by TCRdb, this immuneACCESS table contains in-frame sequences only and omits some clones. Under half of the omission traces to an unresolved V gene where checked; the cause of the rest is unknown. The sample table lists 30,000 to 45,000 clones, around 80% of them with a count of one. The ten largest clonotypes hold 33% of the sample. Sequencing used peripheral blood. The source of these receptors is a man aged 60-69 years with acute or convalescent COVID-19.

The chain links TRBV29-1 to TRBJ2-1; possible D gene TRBD1, 5 bases. Trimming stripped 3 bases from V and 8 bases from J, with 11 bases between. This CDR3 is 12 amino acids long. Germline lookup yields CDR1 SQVTM and CDR2 ANQGSEA. The CDR3 DNA is TGCAGCGTTGAGGCCACAGGTGATGAGCAGTTCTTC. Residues: CSVEATGDEQFF.

Here the CDR3 reads CASSMTSGRGGQYF. For the CDR3, the DNA is TGTGCCAGCAGTATGACTAGCGGGAGGGGCGGGCAGTACTTC. V usage is TRBV27 and J usage is TRBJ2-7, with 14 bases matching TRBD2. The V gene's germline CDR1 is MNHEY and CDR2 SMNVEV (reference sequence). V lost 5 bases to trimming and J lost 9 bases; unmatched junction nucleotides: 6. The CDR3 has 14 residues.

The CDR3 DNA reads TGCAGCGCCAGACAGGGCGGAGATTCACCCCTCCACTTT. This encodes CSARQGGDSPLHF. The chain has TRBV29-1 and TRBJ1-6; 7 positions match TRBD1. J gave up 8 bases and V 7 bases, and 8 bases lay outside the gene matches. Germline-derived CDR1 and CDR2 are SQVTM and ANQGSEA. This CDR3 contains 13 residues.

The chain links TRBV21-1 to TRBJ2-5; the D call TRBD1 from the table was never checked on the DNA. TRBV21-1 is listed as a pseudogene. This CDR3 is built from 15 residues. CDR3 DNA: TGTGCCAGCAGCAAAGCAGACAGGGGGCAAGAGACCCAGTACTTC. Protein sequence: CASSKADRGQETQYF.

V is TRBV19 and J is TRBJ1-1, with 7 positions matching TRBD1. The CDR3 loop spans 13 amino acids. The V gene end was trimmed by 6 bases and the J gene end by 3 bases; junction bases not matched to a gene: 4. Looked up from germline, CDR1 is LNHDA and CDR2 is SQIVND (reference sequence). Written as DNA, the CDR3 is TGTGCCAGTAGACAGGGGCGGGACACTGAAGCTTTCTTT. It codes for CASRQGRDTEAFF.

The chain links TRBV28 to TRBJ2-1; possibly TRBD2 for D (5 bases). The germline CDR1 and CDR2 sequences are MDHEN and SYDVKM. The CDR3 extends over 11 amino acids. With 8 bases removed from V and 4 bases from J, the gap between germline ends came to 6 bases. The CDR3, as DNA: TGTGCCAGCGGACTGTACAATGAGCAGTTCTTC. This codes for CASGLYNEQFF.

J is TRBJ2-1 and V is TRBV5-1, with TRBD2 matching 16 bases. Germline V lookup: CDR1 SGHRS, CDR2 YFSETQ. The CDR3 is 19 residues long. V lost 0 bases to trimming and J lost 9 bases; unmatched junction nucleotides: 12. CDR3 nucleotide sequence: TGCGCCAGCAGCTTGGCCCCGGGACTAGCGGGAGGGACGATAGGTGAGCAGTTCTTC. Amino acid sequence: CASSLAPGLAGGTIGEQFF.

The table lists this clone with a few counts. This chain uses TRBV7-9 with TRBJ2-7; maybe TRBD1 (6 bases). The CDR3 is made up of 15 amino acids. Germline V lookup: CDR1 SEHNR, CDR2 FQNEAQ (reference sequence). V lost 1 base and J 5 bases, leaving 15 bases between the germline ends. The CDR3 coding sequence is TGTGCCAGCAGCTTAGGTTTTACAGGGTATAACGAGCAGTACTTC. Its translation: CASSLGFTGYNEQYF.

CDR3 in DNA: TGTGCCATCAGTGATTTCCGCTACGAGCAGTACTTC. Its translation is CAISDFRYEQYF. The chain is built from TRBV10-3 and TRBJ2-7, with D hard to call. V lost 3 bases, J lost 3 bases, and 6 bases lay in between. Germline-derived CDR1 and CDR2 are ENHRY and SYGVKD. The CDR3 extends over 12 amino acids.

This chain connects TRBV9 to TRBJ1-1; no firm D call. V lost 0 bases to trimming and J lost 1 base, with 7 bases between them. The CDR3 spans 14 residues. The V gene's germline CDR1 is SGDLS and CDR2 YYNGEE. DNA of the CDR3: TGTGCCAGCAGCGTAGATGCGGCGAACACTGAAGCTTTCTTT. It specifies CASSVDAANTEAFF.

The V gene is TRBV27, the J gene TRBJ1-4; tentatively, D is TRBD1 (6 bases). V was trimmed by 5 bases and J by 7 bases, leaving 11 bases between them. The CDR3 is 13 amino acids. Germline lookup yields CDR1 MNHEY and CDR2 SMNVEV (reference sequence). Written as DNA, the CDR3 is TGTGCCAGCAGTCCTACAGGGCGTGAAAAACTGTTTTTT. Encoded protein: CASSPTGREKLFF.

This clone showed up just once. V usage is TRBV4-1 and J usage is TRBJ2-1; 11 bases map to TRBD2. The CDR3 is 17 amino acids. Trimming cost V 3 bases and J 6 bases; bases outside gene matches: 10. Germline V CDR1 and CDR2: MGHRA, YSYEKL. The DNA of the CDR3 is TGCGCCAGCAGCCACGTTGGGGTAGCGGGAGGGGGCAATGAGCAGTTCTTC. Translation gives CASSHVGVAGGGNEQFF.

This clone showed up just a few times. The chain employs TRBV20-1 and TRBJ2-3; D gene ambiguous. Trimming cost V 3 bases and J 2 bases, with 9 bases left between them. The CDR3 covers 13 residues. Germline CDR1 is DFQATT and CDR2 is SNEGSKA (reference sequence). The CDR3 is CSASFPTTDTQYF. The CDR3, as DNA: TGCAGTGCTAGTTTCCCTACCACAGATACGCAGTATTTT.

V and J are TRBV27 and TRBJ1-5; 8 bases are a match to TRBD1. The trim removed 5 bases at V and 4 bases at J, leaving 7 bases unmatched. This CDR3 contains 15 residues. Germline CDR1 reads MNHEY; CDR2 reads SMNVEV (reference sequence). In DNA, the CDR3 is TGTGCCAGCAGTGCCGGACAGGGTCCTAATCAGCCCCAGCATTTT. Encoded protein: CASSAGQGPNQPQHF.

The chain joins TRBV28 to TRBJ1-1; D is unresolved. V dropped 3 bases and J dropped 4 bases, with 18 bases sitting between them. The CDR3 loop spans 16 amino acids. Per germline, CDR1 MDHEN and CDR2 SYDVKM. The CDR3 loop reads CASSFPTSNYRTEAFF. Here the CDR3 DNA reads TGTGCCAGCAGTTTTCCCACCTCTAACTATCGCACTGAAGCTTTCTTT.

The CDR3 here is CASSFHRANEKLFF. CDR3 nucleotide sequence: TGTGCCAGCAGTTTTCACAGGGCTAATGAAAAACTGTTTTTT. The chain employs TRBV28 and TRBJ1-4; TRBD1 is a possible D gene (6 bases). Trimming cost V 3 bases and J 3 bases, with 8 bases left between them. Per the germline V gene, CDR1 is MDHEN and CDR2 is SYDVKM. This CDR3 comprises 14 residues.

V is TRBV29-1 and J is TRBJ1-5; 9 bases map to TRBD1. The V gene end was trimmed by 5 bases and the J gene end by 4 bases; junction bases not matched to a gene: 6. CDR3 length: 14 amino acids. Looked up from germline, CDR1 is SQVTM and CDR2 is ANQGSEA. In nucleotides, the CDR3 is TGCAGCGTTCGCGCCGGGACAGGGAATCAGCCCCAGCATTTT. As protein: CSVRAGTGNQPQHF.

V usage is TRBV5-4 and J usage is TRBJ2-5, with TRBD1 identical over 10 bases. Germline CDR1 is SGHNT and CDR2 is YYREEE (reference sequence). Trimming removed 4 bases from V and 4 bases from J; junction bases left unmatched: 10. The CDR3 consists of 16 residues. The CDR3 here is CASSDGQGVGRETQYF. The DNA of the CDR3 is TGTGCCAGCAGCGACGGACAGGGGGTCGGGAGAGAGACCCAGTACTTC.

Details on this clone: A read error may account for a junction end that differs from germline. This chain joins TRBV15 and TRBJ1-5; the D gene is possibly TRBD1 (5 bases). The CDR3 loop spans 16 amino acids. Germline CDR1 and CDR2: LNHNV and YYDKDF (reference sequence). CDR3 sequence reads: CATRFGGRLINLPQHF. In nucleotides, the CDR3 is TGTGCCACCCGGTTCGGGGGACGATTAATTAATCTGCCCCAGCATTTT.

The rearrangement uses TRBV7-9 and TRBJ1-4; D not resolved. The CDR3 sequence is 16 residues long. CDR1 SEHNR and CDR2 FQNEAQ come from the germline V gene (reference sequence). The V and J ends lost 2 bases and 0 bases respectively, with 10 bases between them. CDR3 in DNA: TGTGCCAGCAGCTTAACCGGGGTTTCAACTAATGAAAAACTGTTTTTT. Protein: CASSLTGVSTNEKLFF.

V usage is TRBV2 and J usage is TRBJ2-2; TRBD2 matches 9 bases. Per the germline V gene, CDR1 is SNHLY and CDR2 is FYNNEI. Trimming removed 7 bases from V and 6 bases from J; junction bases left unmatched: 12. This CDR3 has 16 amino acids. CDR3 residues: CASKSSSGRSSGELFF. The DNA for the CDR3 is TGTGCCAGCAAGTCCTCCAGCGGGAGGTCATCCGGGGAGCTGTTTTTT.

The chain carries TRBV4-2 and TRBJ2-7; weak D call: TRBD1 (7 bases). Trimming took off 6 bases at V and 4 bases at J, with 19 bases between the two ends. CDR1 is LGHNA and CDR2 is YNFKEQ in the germline V gene. The CDR3 is made up of 15 amino acids. CDR3 nucleotide sequence: TGTGCCAGCAGGGTCGCGGGGCGGGACAGTTACGAGCAGTACTTC. This translates into CASRVAGRDSYEQYF.

The genes are TRBV28 and TRBJ2-7, with a tentative D call TRBD1 (6 bases). The CDR3 consists of 14 residues. CDR1 and CDR2 from the germline V gene are MDHEN and SYDVKM. V gave up 2 bases and J gave up 3 bases, with 11 bases separating them. The CDR3, as DNA: TGTGCCAGCAGTTTAGACAGGCTTATCTACGAGCAGTACTTC. The encoded protein is CASSLDRLIYEQYF.

The chain is built from TRBV11-2 and TRBJ2-7; D is unclear. Germline CDR1 SGHAT, CDR2 FQNNGV. The CDR3 has 12 residues. The V and J ends lost 1 base and 3 bases respectively, with 4 bases between them. The DNA of the CDR3 is TGTGCCAGCAGCTTAGGCAGCTACGAGCAGTACTTC. This sequence encodes CASSLGSYEQYF.

This clone was found a few times. CDR3 nucleotides: TGTGCCAGCAGCTCCACTAGCGGGGGTATCAATGAGCAGTTCTTC. Protein: CASSSTSGGINEQFF. The chain couples TRBV13 to TRBJ2-1; 11 bases are shared with TRBD2. The germline V gene encodes CDR1 PRHDT and CDR2 FYEKMQ (reference sequence). CDR3 length equals 15 residues. V was pared by 4 bases and J by 6 bases, with 5 bases of the junction left unmatched.

This clone was seen more than once but under ten times. The chain employs TRBV10-3 and TRBJ2-5; a possible D gene is TRBD2 (6 bases). Trimming took off 3 bases at V and 3 bases at J, with 11 bases between the two ends. Germline CDR1 is ENHRY and CDR2 is SYGVKD. The CDR3 has 14 residues. CDR3 amino acids: CAISDSGGEETQYF. CDR3 nucleotide sequence: TGTGCCATCAGTGATTCCGGGGGAGAAGAGACCCAGTACTTC.

J is TRBJ2-6 and V is TRBV28; 8 bases line up with TRBD2. After removal of 5 bases from V and 0 bases from J, the junction contained 15 bases not matched to a gene. This CDR3 contains 20 residues. CDR1 is MDHEN, CDR2 SYDVKM, per germline. CDR3 nucleotides: TGTGCCAGCAGTCCGTTGGTAGATGTAGCGGGGATCTCTGGGGCCAACGTCCTGACTTTC. This translates into CASSPLVDVAGISGANVLTF.